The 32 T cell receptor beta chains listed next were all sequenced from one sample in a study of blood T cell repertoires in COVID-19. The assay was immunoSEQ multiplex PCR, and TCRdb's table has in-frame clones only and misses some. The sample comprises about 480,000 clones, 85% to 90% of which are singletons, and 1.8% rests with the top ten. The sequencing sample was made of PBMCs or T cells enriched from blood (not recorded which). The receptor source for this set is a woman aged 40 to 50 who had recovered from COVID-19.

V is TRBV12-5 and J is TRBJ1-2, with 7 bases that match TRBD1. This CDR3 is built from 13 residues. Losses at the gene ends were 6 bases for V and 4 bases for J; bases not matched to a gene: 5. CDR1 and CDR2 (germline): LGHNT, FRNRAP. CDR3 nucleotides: TGTGCTAGTGGCGCCGGACAGGTCTATGGCTACACCTTC. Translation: CASGAGQVYGYTF.

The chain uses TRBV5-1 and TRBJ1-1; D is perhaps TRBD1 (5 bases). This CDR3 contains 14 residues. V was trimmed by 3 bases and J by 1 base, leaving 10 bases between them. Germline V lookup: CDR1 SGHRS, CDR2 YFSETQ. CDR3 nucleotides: TGCGCCAGCAGCTACTTTACAGGGAACACTGAAGCTTTCTTT. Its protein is CASSYFTGNTEAFF.

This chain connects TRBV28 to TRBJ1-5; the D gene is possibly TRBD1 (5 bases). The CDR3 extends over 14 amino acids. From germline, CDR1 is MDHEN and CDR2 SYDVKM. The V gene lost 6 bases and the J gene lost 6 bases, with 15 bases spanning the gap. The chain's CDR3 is CASRTPTGGQPQHF. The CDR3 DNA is TGTGCCAGCAGGACCCCGACGGGGGGTCAGCCCCAGCATTTT.

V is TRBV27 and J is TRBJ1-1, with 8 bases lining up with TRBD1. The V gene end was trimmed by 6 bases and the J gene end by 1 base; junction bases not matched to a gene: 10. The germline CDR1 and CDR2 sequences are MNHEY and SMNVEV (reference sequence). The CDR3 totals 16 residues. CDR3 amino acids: CASRLSPGTGNTEAFF. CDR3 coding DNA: TGTGCCAGCAGGTTGTCCCCCGGGACAGGGAACACTGAAGCTTTCTTT.

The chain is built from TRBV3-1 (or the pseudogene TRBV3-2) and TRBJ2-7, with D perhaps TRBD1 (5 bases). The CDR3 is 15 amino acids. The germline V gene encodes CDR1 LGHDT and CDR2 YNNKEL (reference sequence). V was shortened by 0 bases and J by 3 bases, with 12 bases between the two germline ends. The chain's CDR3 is CASSQEIGTGYEQYF. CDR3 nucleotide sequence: TGTGCCAGCAGCCAAGAAATAGGCACAGGCTACGAGCAGTACTTC.

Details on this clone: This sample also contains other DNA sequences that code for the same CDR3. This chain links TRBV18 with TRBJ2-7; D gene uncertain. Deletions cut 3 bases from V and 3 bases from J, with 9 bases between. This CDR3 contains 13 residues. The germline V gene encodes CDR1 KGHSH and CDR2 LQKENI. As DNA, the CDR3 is TGTGCCAGCTCACCTGGGCAGTTCTACGAGCAGTACTTC. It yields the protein CASSPGQFYEQYF.

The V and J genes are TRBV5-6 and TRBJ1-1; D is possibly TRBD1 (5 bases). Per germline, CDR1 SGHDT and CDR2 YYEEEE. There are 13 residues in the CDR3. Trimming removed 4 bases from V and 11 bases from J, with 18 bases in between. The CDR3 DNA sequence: TGTGCCAGCAGCCGGGGGACCCAAAGGAGTGCTTTCTTT. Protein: CASSRGTQRSAFF.

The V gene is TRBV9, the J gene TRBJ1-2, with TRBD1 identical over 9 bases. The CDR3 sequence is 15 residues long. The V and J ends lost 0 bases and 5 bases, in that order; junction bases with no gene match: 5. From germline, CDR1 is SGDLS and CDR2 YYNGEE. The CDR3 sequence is CASSVDRDRVYGYTF. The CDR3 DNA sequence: TGTGCCAGCAGCGTAGATCGGGACAGGGTTTATGGCTACACCTTC.

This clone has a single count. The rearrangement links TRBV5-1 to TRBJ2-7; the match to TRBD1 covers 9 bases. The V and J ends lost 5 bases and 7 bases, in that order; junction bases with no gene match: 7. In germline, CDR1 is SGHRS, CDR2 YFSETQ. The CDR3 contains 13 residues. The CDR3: CASRRTGAGEQYF. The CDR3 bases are TGCGCCAGCAGACGGACAGGGGCCGGGGAGCAGTACTTC. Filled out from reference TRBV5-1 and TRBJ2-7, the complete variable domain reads KAGVTQTPRYLIKTRGQQVTLSCSPISGHRSVSWYQQTPGQGLQFLFEYFSETQRNKGNFPGRFSGRQFSNSRSEMNVSTLELGDSALYLCASRRTGAGEQYFGPGTRLTVT.

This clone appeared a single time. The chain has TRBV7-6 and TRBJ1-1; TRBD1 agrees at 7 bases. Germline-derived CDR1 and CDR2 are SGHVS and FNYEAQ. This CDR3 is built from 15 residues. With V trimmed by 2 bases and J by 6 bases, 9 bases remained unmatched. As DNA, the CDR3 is TGTGCCAGCAGCTTATACAGGGGCGCGCGCTCTGAAGCTTTCTTT. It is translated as CASSLYRGARSEAFF. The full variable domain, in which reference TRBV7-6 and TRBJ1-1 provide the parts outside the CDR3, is GAGVSQSPRYKVTKRGQDVALRCDPISGHVSLYWYRQALGQGPEFLTYFNYEAQQDKSGLPNDRFSAERPEGSISTLTIQRTEQRDSAMYRCASSLYRGARSEAFFGQGTRLTVV.

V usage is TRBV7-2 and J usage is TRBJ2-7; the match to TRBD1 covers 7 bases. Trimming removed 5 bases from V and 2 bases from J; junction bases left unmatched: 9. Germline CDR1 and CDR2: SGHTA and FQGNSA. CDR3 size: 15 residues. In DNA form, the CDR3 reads TGTGCCAGCAGCGAGGGACAGCAAGCGACCTACGAGCAGTACTTC. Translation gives CASSEGQQATYEQYF.

CDR3 coding DNA: TGTGCCAGCAGCTCCTACTACGAGCAGTACTTC. Amino acids: CASSSYYEQYF. The chain is built from TRBV11-3 and TRBJ2-7; D is uncertain. There are 11 residues in the CDR3. Germline CDR1 SGHNT, CDR2 YENEEA. Deletions cut 4 bases from V and 3 bases from J, with 4 bases between. Drawing the rest from reference TRBV11-3 and TRBJ2-7, the complete variable domain is EAGVVQSPRYKIIEKKQPVAFWCNPISGHNTLYWYLQNLGQGPELLIRYENEEAVDDSQLPKDRFSAERLKGVDSTLKIQPAELGDSAVYLCASSSYYEQYFGPGTRLTVT.

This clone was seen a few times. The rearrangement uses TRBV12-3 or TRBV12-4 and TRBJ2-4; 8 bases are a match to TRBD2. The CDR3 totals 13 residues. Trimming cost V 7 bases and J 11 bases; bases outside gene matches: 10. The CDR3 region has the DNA TGTGCCAGCACCCCAACTAGCGGTGGGGTTCAGTACTTC. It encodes CASTPTSGGVQYF.

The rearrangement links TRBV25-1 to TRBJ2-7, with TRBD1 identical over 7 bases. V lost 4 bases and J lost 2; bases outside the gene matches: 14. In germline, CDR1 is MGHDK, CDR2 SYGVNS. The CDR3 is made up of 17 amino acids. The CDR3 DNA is TGTGCCAGCAGTGCAGGTTACGGACAGGCGAGTCCCTACGAGCAGTACTTC. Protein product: CASSAGYGQASPYEQYF.

CDR3 sequence: CASSSPRAANTEAFF. As DNA, the CDR3 is TGTGCCAGCAGTTCCCCCAGGGCTGCGAACACTGAAGCTTTCTTT. The V gene is TRBV6-2 or TRBV6-3, the J gene TRBJ1-1, with D maybe TRBD1 (5 bases). This CDR3 has 15 residues. The germline V gene has CDR1 MNHEY and CDR2 SVGEGT. The V end was cut by 4 bases, the J end by 1 base, with 13 bases between.

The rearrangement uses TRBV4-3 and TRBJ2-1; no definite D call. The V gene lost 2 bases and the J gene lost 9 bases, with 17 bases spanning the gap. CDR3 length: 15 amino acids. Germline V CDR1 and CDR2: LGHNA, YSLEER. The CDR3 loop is CASSQTEYGYSEQFF. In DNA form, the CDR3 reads TGCGCCAGCAGCCAAACCGAGTACGGGTATAGTGAGCAGTTCTTC.

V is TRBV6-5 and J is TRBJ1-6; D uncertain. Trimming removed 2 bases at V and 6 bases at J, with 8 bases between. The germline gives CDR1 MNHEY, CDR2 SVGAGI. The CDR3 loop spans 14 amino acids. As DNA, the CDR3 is TGTGCCAGCAGTTACGAGGGTGGTAATTCACCCCTCCACTTT. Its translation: CASSYEGGNSPLHF.

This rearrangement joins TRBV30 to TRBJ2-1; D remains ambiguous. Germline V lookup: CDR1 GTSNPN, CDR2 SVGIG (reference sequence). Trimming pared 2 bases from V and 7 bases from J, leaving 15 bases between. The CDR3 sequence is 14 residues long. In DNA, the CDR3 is TGTGCCTGGAGTCGACTGGATGGGTCTAATGAGCAGTTCTTC. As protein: CAWSRLDGSNEQFF.

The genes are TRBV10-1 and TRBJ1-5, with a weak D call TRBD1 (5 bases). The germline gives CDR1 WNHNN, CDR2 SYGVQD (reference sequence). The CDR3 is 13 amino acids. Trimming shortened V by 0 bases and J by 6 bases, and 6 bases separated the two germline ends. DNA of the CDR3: TGCGCCAGCAGTGAGTCTAGGGGTCAGCCCCAGCATTTT. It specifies CASSESRGQPQHF.

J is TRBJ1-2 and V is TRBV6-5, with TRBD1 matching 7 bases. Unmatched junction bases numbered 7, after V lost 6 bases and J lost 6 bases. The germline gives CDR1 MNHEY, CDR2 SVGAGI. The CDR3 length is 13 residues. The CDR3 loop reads CASRDPGQHGYTF. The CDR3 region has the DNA TGTGCCAGCAGAGATCCGGGACAGCATGGCTACACCTTC.

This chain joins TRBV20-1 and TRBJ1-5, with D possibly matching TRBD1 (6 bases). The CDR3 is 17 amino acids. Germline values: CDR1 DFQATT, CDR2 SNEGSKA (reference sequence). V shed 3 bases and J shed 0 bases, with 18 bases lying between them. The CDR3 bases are TGCAGTGCTAGTAGGGGACACCGATTTCTTAGCAATCAGCCCCAGCATTTT. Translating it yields CSASRGHRFLSNQPQHF.

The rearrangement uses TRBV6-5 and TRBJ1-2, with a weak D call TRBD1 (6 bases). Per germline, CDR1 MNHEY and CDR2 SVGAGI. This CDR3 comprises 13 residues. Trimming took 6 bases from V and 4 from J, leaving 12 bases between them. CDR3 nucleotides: TGTGCCAGCAGGACCGACAGGATCTATGGCTACACCTTC. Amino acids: CASRTDRIYGYTF.

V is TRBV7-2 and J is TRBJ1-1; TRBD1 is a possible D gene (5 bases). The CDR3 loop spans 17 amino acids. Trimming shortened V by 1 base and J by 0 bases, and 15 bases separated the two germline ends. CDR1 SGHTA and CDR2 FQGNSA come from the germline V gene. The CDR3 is CASSLDGAGGMNTEAFF. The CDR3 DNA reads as TGTGCCAGCAGCTTAGATGGGGCAGGCGGGATGAACACTGAAGCTTTCTTT.

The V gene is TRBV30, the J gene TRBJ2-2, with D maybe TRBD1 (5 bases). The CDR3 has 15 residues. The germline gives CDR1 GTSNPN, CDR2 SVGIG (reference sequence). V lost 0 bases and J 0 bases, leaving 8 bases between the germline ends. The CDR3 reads CAWSVGVTNTGELFF. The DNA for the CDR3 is TGTGCCTGGAGTGTAGGGGTTACGAACACCGGGGAGCTGTTTTTT.

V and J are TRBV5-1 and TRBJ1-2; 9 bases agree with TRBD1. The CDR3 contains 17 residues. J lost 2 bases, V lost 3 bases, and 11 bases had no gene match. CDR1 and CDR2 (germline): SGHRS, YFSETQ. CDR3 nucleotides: TGCGCCAGCAGCTCCGCACCGCAGGGACAGGGCAACTATGGCTACACCTTC. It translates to CASSSAPQGQGNYGYTF. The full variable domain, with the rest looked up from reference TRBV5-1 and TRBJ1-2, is KAGVTQTPRYLIKTRGQQVTLSCSPISGHRSVSWYQQTPGQGLQFLFEYFSETQRNKGNFPGRFSGRQFSNSRSEMNVSTLELGDSALYLCASSSAPQGQGNYGYTFGSGTRLTVV.

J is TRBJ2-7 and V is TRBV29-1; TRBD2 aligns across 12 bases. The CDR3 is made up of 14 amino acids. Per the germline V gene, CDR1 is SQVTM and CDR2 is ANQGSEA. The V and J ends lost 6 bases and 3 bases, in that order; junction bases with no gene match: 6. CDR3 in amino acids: CSVKGLAGIYEQYF. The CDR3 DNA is TGCAGCGTGAAAGGACTAGCGGGAATCTACGAGCAGTACTTC.

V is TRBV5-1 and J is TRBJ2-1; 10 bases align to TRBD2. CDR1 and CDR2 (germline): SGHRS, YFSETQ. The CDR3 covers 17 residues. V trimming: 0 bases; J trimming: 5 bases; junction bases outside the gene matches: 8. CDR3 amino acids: CASSLDPTSGIDNEQFF. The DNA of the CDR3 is TGCGCCAGCAGCTTGGACCCTACTAGCGGGATTGACAATGAGCAGTTCTTC.

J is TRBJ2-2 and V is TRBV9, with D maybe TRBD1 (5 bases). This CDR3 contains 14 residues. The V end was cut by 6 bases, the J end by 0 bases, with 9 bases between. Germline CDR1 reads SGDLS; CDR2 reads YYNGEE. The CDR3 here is CASMGQANTGELFF. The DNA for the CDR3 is TGTGCCAGCATGGGGCAGGCGAACACCGGGGAGCTGTTTTTT.

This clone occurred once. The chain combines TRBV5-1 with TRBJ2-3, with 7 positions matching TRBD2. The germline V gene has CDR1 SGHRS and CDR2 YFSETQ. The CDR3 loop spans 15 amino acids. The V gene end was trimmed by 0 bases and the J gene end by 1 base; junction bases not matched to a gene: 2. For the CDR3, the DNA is TGCGCCAGCAGCTTGGGCGGGAGAGGCACAGATACGCAGTATTTT. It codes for CASSLGGRGTDTQYF.

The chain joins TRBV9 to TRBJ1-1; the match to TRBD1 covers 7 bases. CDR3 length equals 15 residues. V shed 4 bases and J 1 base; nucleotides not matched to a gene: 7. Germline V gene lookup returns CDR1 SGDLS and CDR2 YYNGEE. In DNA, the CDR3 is TGTGCCAGCAGCACCCCTCCAGGGGGGAACACTGAAGCTTTCTTT. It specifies CASSTPPGGNTEAFF.

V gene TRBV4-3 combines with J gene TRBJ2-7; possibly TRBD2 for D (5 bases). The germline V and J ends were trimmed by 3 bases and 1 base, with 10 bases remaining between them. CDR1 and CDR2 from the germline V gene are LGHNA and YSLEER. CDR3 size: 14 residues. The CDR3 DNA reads TGCGCCAGCAGCCAGGATACTAGTTCCTACGAGCAGTACTTC. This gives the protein CASSQDTSSYEQYF.

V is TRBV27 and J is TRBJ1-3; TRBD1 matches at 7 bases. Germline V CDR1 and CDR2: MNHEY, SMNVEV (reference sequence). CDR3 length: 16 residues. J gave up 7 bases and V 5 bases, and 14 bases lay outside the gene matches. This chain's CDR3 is CASSPQGIFSVNTIYF. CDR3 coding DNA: TGTGCCAGCAGTCCACAGGGGATTTTTAGCGTGAACACCATATATTTT.